Presented here are 32 T cell receptor beta chains from one specimen sequenced in a study of blood T cell repertoires in COVID-19. TCRdb keeps only in-frame clones here, not all; method: immunoSEQ multiplex PCR. The repertoire holds 300,000 to 450,000 clones, with about 88% as singletons. The material sequenced was PBMCs or T cells enriched from blood (not recorded which). The receptors stem from a woman aged 25 to 39 who had recovered from COVID-19.

V and J are TRBV18 and TRBJ1-2; 7 bases fit TRBD1. The trim removed 2 bases at V and 7 bases at J, leaving 10 bases unmatched. The CDR3 runs to 15 residues. The germline V gene has CDR1 KGHSH and CDR2 LQKENI. The CDR3 nucleotides read TGTGCCAGCTCACCAAATACAGGGGCCGCCGGTGGCTACACCTTC. It encodes CASSPNTGAAGGYTF.

V gene TRBV7-9 combines with J gene TRBJ2-2, with 7 positions matching TRBD1. Germline V gene lookup returns CDR1 SEHNR and CDR2 FQNEAQ (reference sequence). The V and J ends lost 6 bases and 2 bases, in that order; junction bases with no gene match: 15. The CDR3 runs 18 residues. The CDR3 sequence: CASRPEGAPLLNTGELFF. The CDR3 nucleotides read TGTGCCAGCAGACCTGAGGGGGCCCCCCTCCTAAACACCGGGGAGCTGTTTTTT.

This clone was counted between two and nine times. V and J are TRBV21-1 and TRBJ1-6. TRBV21-1 is annotated as a pseudogene. There are 15 residues in the CDR3. The CDR3 here is CASSNRETYNSPLHF. In DNA, the CDR3 is TGTGCCAGCAGCAACCGGGAAACCTATAATTCACCCCTCCACTTT.

This clone has more than one count but fewer than ten. The V call is TRBV30, the J call TRBJ1-2; perhaps TRBD1 as D (5 bases). The germline CDR1 and CDR2 sequences are GTSNPN and SVGIG (reference sequence). This CDR3 has 12 amino acids. The ends were cut back, 4 bases at V and 2 bases at J, with 8 bases in the middle. The CDR3 reads CAWTTVNYGYTF. CDR3 in DNA: TGTGCCTGGACGACAGTGAACTATGGCTACACCTTC.

The chain couples TRBV7-8 to TRBJ1-2, with D possibly being TRBD1 (5 bases). V was trimmed by 1 base and J by 6 bases, leaving 15 bases between them. The germline V gene has CDR1 SGHVS and CDR2 FQNEAQ. This CDR3 is 15 amino acids long. The CDR3 loop reads CASSLGPTGKNGYTF. CDR3 bases: TGTGCCAGCAGCTTAGGGCCTACAGGCAAGAATGGCTACACCTTC.

In nucleotides, the CDR3 is TGCGCCAGCAGGAAGCCCTACAGGGGGCGATGTTCACCCCTCCACTTT. This gives the protein CASRKPYRGRCSPLHF. The rearrangement uses TRBV10-1 and TRBJ1-6; TRBD1 aligns across 9 bases. The ends lost 6 bases at V and 9 bases at J; junction bases unmatched: 12. The CDR3 has 16 residues. Germline V gene sequence: CDR1 WNHNN, CDR2 SYGVQD (reference sequence).

The chain recombines TRBV5-4 with TRBJ1-1; a possible D gene is TRBD1 (6 bases). Trimming removed 4 bases at V and 4 bases at J, with 14 bases between. The CDR3 is 14 amino acids. The germline V gene encodes CDR1 SGHNT and CDR2 YYREEE (reference sequence). This CDR3 is CASSADRSSTEAFF. The CDR3 nucleotides are TGTGCCAGCAGCGCTGACAGGTCCAGCACTGAAGCTTTCTTT.

The chain links TRBV5-1 to TRBJ1-2; D call uncertain. This CDR3 comprises 15 residues. Germline V gives CDR1 SGHRS, CDR2 YFSETQ. V lost 4 bases and J 2 bases, leaving 15 bases between the germline ends. The DNA for the CDR3 is TGCGCCAGCAGCCCGGGGAGGGAAGGGAACTATGGCTACACCTTC. Residues: CASSPGREGNYGYTF.

CDR3 DNA: TGTGCCAGCAGCCCCGGACAGGATAATAATTCACCCCTCCACTTT. Protein: CASSPGQDNNSPLHF. V is TRBV3-1 (or the pseudogene TRBV3-2) and J is TRBJ1-6; TRBD1 agrees at 7 bases. This CDR3 has 15 amino acids. The germline V gene encodes CDR1 LGHDT and CDR2 YNNKEL (reference sequence). Trimming cost V 4 bases and J 5 bases; bases outside gene matches: 5.

The rearrangement links TRBV24-1 to TRBJ2-3; 7 bases align to TRBD1. The CDR3 consists of 14 residues. The germline V gene has CDR1 KGHDR and CDR2 SFDVKD. V gave up 6 bases and J gave up 2 bases; unmatched junction bases: 4. In DNA form, the CDR3 reads TGTGCCACCAGTCCGGGACAGAACACAGATACGCAGTATTTT. The encoded protein is CATSPGQNTDTQYF.

The rearrangement links TRBV5-4 to TRBJ2-2, with D hard to call. The germline gives CDR1 SGHNT, CDR2 YYREEE (reference sequence). This CDR3 has 13 amino acids. Trimming cost V 4 bases and J 1 base, with 5 bases left between them. The CDR3 DNA follows: TGTGCCAGCAGCCCAAAGAACACCGGGGAGCTGTTTTTT. Translation gives CASSPKNTGELFF.

This chain connects TRBV5-1 to TRBJ2-7; possibly TRBD2 for D (5 bases). Germline V gene data show CDR1 as SGHRS and CDR2 as YFSETQ. Trimming left V 0 bases short and J 6 bases short, with 10 bases between. The CDR3 is 13 amino acids. CDR3 protein: CASSLGGGSEQYF. CDR3 nucleotide sequence: TGCGCCAGCAGCTTGGGCGGAGGATCCGAGCAGTACTTC.

In this sample, this clone turned up a few times. The V and J genes are TRBV4-3 and TRBJ2-1; TRBD2 agrees at 16 bases. The J segment lost 7 bases and the V segment lost 4 bases, leaving 7 bases of the junction unmatched. This CDR3 spans 17 amino acids. Germline assignment: CDR1 LGHNA and CDR2 YSLEER. The CDR3 loop reads CASSLKGTSGGVNEQFF. The CDR3 region has the DNA TGCGCCAGCAGCCTTAAGGGGACTAGCGGGGGGGTGAATGAGCAGTTCTTC.

Concerning this clone: Other DNA sequences of this sample code for an identical CDR3. J is TRBJ1-5 and V is TRBV28; possible D gene TRBD1, 6 bases. The CDR3 has 14 amino acids. The germline gives CDR1 MDHEN, CDR2 SYDVKM. With 4 bases removed from V and 4 bases from J, the gap between germline ends came to 11 bases. CDR3: CASSWGQGNQPQHF. The CDR3 nucleotides read TGTGCCAGCAGTTGGGGGCAGGGTAATCAGCCCCAGCATTTT.

The gene calls are TRBV7-9 and TRBJ2-7; a weak D match, TRBD1 (5 bases). The germline V gene encodes CDR1 SEHNR and CDR2 FQNEAQ (reference sequence). With 5 bases removed from V and 4 bases from J, the gap between germline ends came to 15 bases. This CDR3 is built from 14 residues. CDR3 sequence (DNA): TGTGCCAGCAGCCCCAGACAGACGATTTACGAGCAGTACTTC. It yields the protein CASSPRQTIYEQYF.

This chain uses TRBV5-1 with TRBJ1-1, with TRBD1 as a possible D gene (6 bases). CDR3 length: 15 residues. CDR1 and CDR2 (germline): SGHRS, YFSETQ. The V end lost 3 bases, the J end lost 0 bases, and 12 bases lay between the germline ends. The CDR3 nucleotides are TGCGCCAGCAGCTATACTAAGGGGGTGAACACTGAAGCTTTCTTT. Its translation is CASSYTKGVNTEAFF.

The chain recombines TRBV19 with TRBJ1-4; a possible D gene is TRBD1 (5 bases). Trimming cost V 6 bases and J 7 bases, with 12 bases left between them. CDR3 size: 13 residues. CDR1 is LNHDA and CDR2 is SQIVND in the germline V gene (reference sequence). CDR3 residues: CASSPGRSEKLFF. For the CDR3, the DNA is TGTGCCAGTAGCCCAGGGAGGTCTGAAAAACTGTTTTTT.

The chain joins TRBV14 to TRBJ2-7, with 9 nucleotides matching TRBD1. Germline V gives CDR1 SGHDN, CDR2 FVKESK. The CDR3 has 14 residues. V shed 2 bases and J 2 bases; nucleotides not matched to a gene: 1. The CDR3 region is CASSQRDRAYEQYF. The CDR3 region has the DNA TGTGCCAGCAGCCAAAGGGACAGGGCCTACGAGCAGTACTTC. Together with reference TRBV14 and TRBJ2-7, the CDR3 gives the full variable domain: EAGVTQFPSHSVIEKGQTVTLRCDPISGHDNLYWYRRVMGKEIKFLLHFVKESKQDESGMPNNRFLAERTGGTYSTLKVQPAELEDSGVYFCASSQRDRAYEQYFGPGTRLTVT.

The chain employs TRBV12-5 and TRBJ2-3; D is unclear. V dropped 0 bases and J dropped 4 bases, with 5 bases sitting between them. This CDR3 is built from 13 residues. CDR1 and CDR2 (germline): LGHNT, FRNRAP. The CDR3 sequence: CASGLVLADTQYF. The CDR3 DNA reads TGTGCTAGTGGTTTGGTACTGGCAGATACGCAGTATTTT.

As concerns this clone: This clone may be a read error of a much larger clone one base away. This CDR3 is also generated by other DNA sequences in the sample. The J gene is TRBJ2-7, the V gene TRBV19; 11 bases align to TRBD1. In germline, CDR1 is LNHDA, CDR2 SQIVND (reference sequence). This CDR3 has 15 amino acids. J lost 0 bases, V lost 5 bases, and 3 bases had no gene match. CDR3 in amino acids: CASSPGTGGSYEQYF. The CDR3 DNA is TGTGCCAGTAGTCCCGGGACAGGGGGCTCCTACGAGCAGTACTTC.

The chain recombines TRBV27 with TRBJ1-1, with a weak D call TRBD1 (6 bases). V lost 4 bases and J 7 bases, leaving 13 bases between the germline ends. The germline gives CDR1 MNHEY, CDR2 SMNVEV (reference sequence). CDR3 length: 13 amino acids. The CDR3 DNA is TGTGCCAGCAGTTCTGGACAGCATAGTGAAGCTTTCTTT. Its translation: CASSSGQHSEAFF.

This sequence joins TRBV6-6 and TRBJ2-3; 13 bases agree with TRBD2. Looked up from germline, CDR1 is MNHNY and CDR2 is SVGAGI (reference sequence). V lost 4 bases to trimming and J lost 9 bases; unmatched junction nucleotides: 7. The CDR3 is 15 residues long. This chain's CDR3 is CASSSETSGGDTQYF. The CDR3 DNA is TGTGCCAGCAGTTCCGAAACTAGCGGGGGGGACACGCAGTATTTT.

Only one count was recorded for this clone. V is TRBV2 and J is TRBJ2-7, with a tentative D call TRBD1 (6 bases). The CDR3 contains 13 residues. V was trimmed by 4 bases and J by 4 bases, leaving 11 bases between them. In germline, CDR1 is SNHLY, CDR2 FYNNEI. The CDR3: CASSVQGIYEQYF. Written as DNA, the CDR3 is TGTGCCAGCAGTGTCCAGGGGATTTACGAGCAGTACTTC.

This rearrangement joins TRBV27 to TRBJ2-5; D is possibly TRBD2 (5 bases). The CDR3 length is 15 residues. Germline lookup yields CDR1 MNHEY and CDR2 SMNVEV (reference sequence). Deletions cut 5 bases from V and 1 base from J, with 14 bases between. Here the CDR3 DNA reads TGTGCCAGCAGTCCCTGGACTCCCGCCCAAGAGACCCAGTACTTC. Amino acid sequence: CASSPWTPAQETQYF.

This chain connects TRBV28 to TRBJ1-6; 7 bases map to TRBD1. Germline V gene sequence: CDR1 MDHEN, CDR2 SYDVKM. V lost 6 bases and J lost 7; bases outside the gene matches: 9. The CDR3 runs 15 residues. Written as DNA, the CDR3 is TGTGCCAGCAGCCTTTTAGACAGGGACAATTCACCCCTCCACTTT. Protein: CASSLLDRDNSPLHF.

The chain recombines TRBV19 with TRBJ1-1; D unresolved. Germline V lookup: CDR1 LNHDA, CDR2 SQIVND (reference sequence). V dropped 3 bases and J dropped 7 bases, with 12 bases sitting between them. CDR3 length: 13 residues. In DNA form, the CDR3 reads TGTGCCAGTAGTATCTATCGAGGGATTGAAGCTTTCTTT. Protein sequence: CASSIYRGIEAFF.

The genes are TRBV6-6 and TRBJ1-5; TRBD1 might be the D (5 bases). V was trimmed by 2 bases and J by 5 bases, leaving 10 bases between them. This CDR3 is built from 14 residues. In germline, CDR1 is MNHNY, CDR2 SVGAGI (reference sequence). CDR3 sequence (DNA): TGTGCCAGCAGTTACCGCGACAGCGATCAGCCCCAGCATTTT. Its translation: CASSYRDSDQPQHF.

This chain uses TRBV18 with TRBJ1-2; 9 nucleotides match TRBD1. There are 15 residues in the CDR3. CDR1 KGHSH and CDR2 LQKENI come from the germline V gene. Trimming removed 6 bases from V and 7 bases from J; junction bases left unmatched: 12. CDR3 loop: CASSPSTGGEPGYTF. DNA of the CDR3: TGTGCCAGCTCGCCCTCGACAGGGGGGGAGCCTGGCTACACCTTC.

The chain couples TRBV6-5 to TRBJ2-1; D not certain. With 6 bases removed from V and 9 bases from J, the gap between germline ends came to 12 bases. Germline lookup yields CDR1 MNHEY and CDR2 SVGAGI. The CDR3 is 12 amino acids. The DNA for the CDR3 is TGTGCCAGCAGATCCGGGTACGGTGAGCAGTTCTTC. The encoded protein is CASRSGYGEQFF.

J is TRBJ2-7 and V is TRBV7-8, with no clear D. CDR1 is SGHVS and CDR2 is FQNEAQ in the germline V gene. The CDR3 is 15 amino acids. V gave up 2 bases and J gave up 2 bases, with 13 bases separating them. CDR3 nucleotide sequence: TGTGCCAGCAGCTTAACGGTCGCTAGTGCCTACGAGCAGTACTTC. Translation gives CASSLTVASAYEQYF.

The V gene is TRBV7-2, the J gene TRBJ2-3, with TRBD2 matching over 14 bases. Germline loops: CDR1 SGHTA, CDR2 FQGNSA. CDR3 length: 18 amino acids. Trimming at V came to 5 bases and at J to 0 bases, leaving 7 bases not matched to a gene. The CDR3 region is CASSQTSGGAVSTDTQYF. The CDR3 DNA sequence: TGTGCCAGCAGCCAGACTAGCGGGGGGGCAGTTAGCACAGATACGCAGTATTTT.

This clone was seen only a few times. V is TRBV7-9 and J is TRBJ2-1; 8 nucleotides match TRBD1. The CDR3 extends over 15 amino acids. After removal of 9 bases from V and 7 bases from J, the junction contained 14 bases not matched to a gene. CDR1 is SEHNR and CDR2 is FQNEAQ in the germline V gene (reference sequence). This chain's CDR3 is CASRAGQGGSNEQFF. Here the CDR3 DNA reads TGTGCCAGTAGGGCAGGACAGGGAGGTTCTAATGAGCAGTTCTTC.